This T cell receptor (beta chain) was observed in a study of blood T cell repertoires in COVID-19. Overall study context: Researchers got acute and convalescent COVID-19 samples from the United States, Italy and Spain. PBMCs, B-cell-depleted T cells, or T cells were the source of the cDNA or gDNA that made up the material.

V was trimmed by 10 bases and J by 4 bases, leaving 11 bases between them. CDR1 is LNHDA and CDR2 is SQIVND in the germline V gene (reference sequence). This CDR3 spans 12 amino acids. Under the authors' procedure: Counts of nucleated cells, estimated from reference gene primer amplification, were obtained. TCRdb's table, derived via immunoSEQ multiplex PCR, lists solely in-frame clones and lacks some. V and J calls and clone size are those listed in that table; D and trimming were worked out from the DNA. The sample includes about 230,000 clones, around 84% of them seen just once. V usage is TRBV19 and J usage is TRBJ1-5; the D gene is possibly TRBD1 (5 bases). Input material: peripheral blood. This receptor was identified in an elderly woman with active or convalescent COVID-19. Here the CDR3 reads CATTQGNQPQHF. The CDR3 DNA reads as TGTGCCACTACTCAGGGAAATCAGCCCCAGCATTTT.